The rows below give T cell receptor beta chains drawn from one sample of a study of molecular identifiers for immune sequencing clone quantification. MiXCR, applied by TCRdb to the PCR reads, yields one record per CDR3 protein. The repertoire includes a few hundred thousand distinct CDR3 sequences, about 21% of them detected once, and under 0.85% sits in the top ten. Source material: naive CD8+ T cells from blood, with Jurkat cell RNA spiked in. The origin of the receptors is a human donor in good health. Some libraries in this study had Jurkat cell RNA spiked in. CDR3s include the opening cysteine and the closing phenylalanine or tryptophan. D genes are given only for firm matches. The size field is filled for only some rows; it gives once, few, many or a size class.

CDR3nt: TGTGCCAGCAGCCAGGGTAGCCCAGAGTACTTC
CDR3aa: CASSQGSPEYF
v_gene: TRBV5-5
j_gene: TRBJ2-7
d_gene: .
abundance: few

CDR3nt: TGTGCCACCGTAGACAGGGCGGCCTACGAGCAGTACTTC
CDR3aa: CATVDRAAYEQYF
v_gene: TRBV6-2/TRBV6-3
j_gene: TRBJ2-7
d_gene: TRBD1
abundance: many

CDR3nt: TGTGCCAGCAGCGCGACGCAGGGAGAGGCTACCTACGAGCAGTACTTC
CDR3aa: CASSATQGEATYEQYF
v_gene: TRBV7-9
j_gene: TRBJ2-7
d_gene: .
abundance: few

CDR3nt: TGTGCCAGCAGTCTCCCCGGGGCAGTATATAGCAATCAGCCCCAGCATTTT
CDR3aa: CASSLPGAVYSNQPQHF
v_gene: TRBV6-1
j_gene: TRBJ1-5
d_gene: .
abundance: few

CDR3nt: TGCGCCAGCAGCCAAGATCGGCGAGCGGGGGAGGCCGGGGAGCTGTTTTTT
CDR3aa: CASSQDRRAGEAGELFF
v_gene: TRBV4-3
j_gene: TRBJ2-2
d_gene: TRBD2
abundance: .

CDR3nt: TGTGCCAGCAGCTTAGTGCCGGGAATGGGAGAAGAGACCCAGTACTTC
CDR3aa: CASSLVPGMGEETQYF
v_gene: TRBV13
j_gene: TRBJ2-5
d_gene: .
abundance: many

CDR3nt: TGTGTCAGCAGTCTACGATATGGCTACACCTTC
CDR3aa: CVSSLRYGYTF
v_gene: TRBV6-2/TRBV6-3
j_gene: TRBJ1-2
d_gene: .
abundance: .

CDR3nt: TGTGCCAGCAGACGCGGACTGGCAACTAATGAAAAACTGTTTTTT
CDR3aa: CASRRGLATNEKLFF
v_gene: TRBV7-9
j_gene: TRBJ1-4
d_gene: .
abundance: .

CDR3nt: TGTGCCAGCAGACTAGCGAGCTACAATGAGCAGTTCTTC
CDR3aa: CASRLASYNEQFF
v_gene: TRBV27
j_gene: TRBJ2-1
d_gene: TRBD2
abundance: few

CDR3nt: TGTGCCAGCAGTTTCCGACAGGGGGTGATCCCTCTCGCTGAAGCTTTCTTT
CDR3aa: CASSFRQGVIPLAEAFF
v_gene: TRBV28
j_gene: TRBJ1-1
d_gene: TRBD1
abundance: many

CDR3nt: TGTGCCAGCAGTCCGAGAAATTACGAGCAGTACTTC
CDR3aa: CASSPRNYEQYF
v_gene: TRBV28
j_gene: TRBJ2-7
d_gene: .
abundance: many

CDR3nt: TGTGCCAGCGGAGAAGGACAGGGCGAAGAGACCCAGTACTTC
CDR3aa: CASGEGQGEETQYF
v_gene: TRBV2
j_gene: TRBJ2-5
d_gene: TRBD1
abundance: .

CDR3nt: TGTGCCAGCAGGGATACAGGGTATGGCACTGAAGCTTTCTTT
CDR3aa: CASRDTGYGTEAFF
v_gene: TRBV6-2/TRBV6-3
j_gene: TRBJ1-1
d_gene: .
abundance: few

CDR3nt: TGTGCCACCAGCAGAGAGTTTTTCGCTAGCAGCCTCACAGATACGCAGTATTTT
CDR3aa: CATSREFFASSLTDTQYF
v_gene: TRBV15
j_gene: TRBJ2-3
d_gene: .
abundance: many

CDR3nt: TGTGCCAGCAGCCAAGATGGACCCACCGGGGCTTCGGAGACCCAGTACTTC
CDR3aa: CASSQDGPTGASETQYF
v_gene: TRBV3-1
j_gene: TRBJ2-5
d_gene: .
abundance: few

CDR3nt: TGCAGTGCTAGGGACCCGGCGGGGTACCCAGATACGCAGTATTTT
CDR3aa: CSARDPAGYPDTQYF
v_gene: TRBV20-1
j_gene: TRBJ2-3
d_gene: .
abundance: .

CDR3nt: TGCAGCGTTGAAGATCTTCGGGGCAGAACATACTACAATGAGCAGTTCTTC
CDR3aa: CSVEDLRGRTYYNEQFF
v_gene: TRBV29-1
j_gene: TRBJ2-1
d_gene: .
abundance: few

CDR3nt: TGTGCCAGCAGTTACGACACTGAAGCTTTCTTT
CDR3aa: CASSYDTEAFF
v_gene: TRBV6-5
j_gene: TRBJ1-1
d_gene: .
abundance: many

CDR3nt: TGCAGCGTTGTTTTTACTAGCGCTTACCAAGAGACCCAGTACTTC
CDR3aa: CSVVFTSAYQETQYF
v_gene: TRBV29-1
j_gene: TRBJ2-5
d_gene: TRBD2
abundance: .

CDR3nt: TGCGCCAGCAGCCCGCAAGTGAACACTGAAGCTTTCTTT
CDR3aa: CASSPQVNTEAFF
v_gene: TRBV4-1
j_gene: TRBJ1-1
d_gene: .
abundance: many

CDR3nt: TGTGCCAGCAGCCCCAGCGGGGGGGCCCTTGAGCAGTTCTTC
CDR3aa: CASSPSGGALEQFF
v_gene: TRBV7-2
j_gene: TRBJ2-1
d_gene: TRBD2
abundance: few

CDR3nt: TGTGCCAGCAGCTTAGTTCGGGGACTAGCCAAAAACATTCAGTACTTC
CDR3aa: CASSLVRGLAKNIQYF
v_gene: TRBV7-9
j_gene: TRBJ2-4
d_gene: .
abundance: many

CDR3nt: TGTGCCAGCAGCGGTGAGACGAACACTGAAGCTTTCTTT
CDR3aa: CASSGETNTEAFF
v_gene: TRBV4-2
j_gene: TRBJ1-1
d_gene: .
abundance: many

CDR3nt: TGTGCCAGCAGCCCGCGGACTAGCGGGACTAATGAGCAGTTCTTC
CDR3aa: CASSPRTSGTNEQFF
v_gene: TRBV7-9
j_gene: TRBJ2-1
d_gene: TRBD2
abundance: few

CDR3nt: TGTGCCTGGAGTCCCTCCTGGACAGCACAAGAGACCCAGTACTTC
CDR3aa: CAWSPSWTAQETQYF
v_gene: TRBV30
j_gene: TRBJ2-5
d_gene: .
abundance: few

CDR3nt: TGTGCCAGCAGTCCCGGGATTAACATTCAGTACTTC
CDR3aa: CASSPGINIQYF
v_gene: TRBV12-3/TRBV12-4
j_gene: TRBJ2-4
d_gene: .
abundance: few

CDR3nt: TGTGCCTGGAGTGTTACCGAGGGTAGTGAAGCTTTCTTT
CDR3aa: CAWSVTEGSEAFF
v_gene: TRBV30
j_gene: TRBJ1-1
d_gene: .
abundance: .

CDR3nt: TGTGCCGGCAGTATGACAGGCCCTTCCTACGAGCAGTACTTC
CDR3aa: CAGSMTGPSYEQYF
v_gene: TRBV27
j_gene: TRBJ2-7
d_gene: .
abundance: .

CDR3nt: TGTGCCAGCAATTTGGGCAGAGAAAGCACAGATACGCAGTATTTT
CDR3aa: CASNLGRESTDTQYF
v_gene: TRBV9
j_gene: TRBJ2-3
d_gene: .
abundance: few

CDR3nt: TGCGCCAGCAGCCCAGTTTCGTTGGGGGGCCGAGGCGAGCAGTACTTC
CDR3aa: CASSPVSLGGRGEQYF
v_gene: TRBV4-3
j_gene: TRBJ2-7
d_gene: .
abundance: .

CDR3nt: TGTGCCAGCAGACCCGGCCCCTTACTTAGCAATCAGCCCCAGCATTTT
CDR3aa: CASRPGPLLSNQPQHF
v_gene: TRBV5-5
j_gene: TRBJ1-5
d_gene: .
abundance: few

CDR3nt: TGTGCCAGCAGTTTCTTGCTGGACAGGGGGCTAGCGGGAGGGTACAATGAGCAGTTCTTC
CDR3aa: CASSFLLDRGLAGGYNEQFF
v_gene: TRBV28
j_gene: TRBJ2-1
d_gene: .
abundance: many

CDR3nt: TGTGCCAGCAGCAAAAGCCGGCAGGGGTTCGCCGGGGAGCTGTTTTTT
CDR3aa: CASSKSRQGFAGELFF
v_gene: TRBV12-3/TRBV12-4
j_gene: TRBJ2-2
d_gene: .
abundance: few

CDR3nt: TGCAGTGCTTCCCTTGGGGGTCTCGAGCAGTACTTC
CDR3aa: CSASLGGLEQYF
v_gene: TRBV20-1
j_gene: TRBJ2-7
d_gene: .
abundance: many

CDR3nt: TGTGCCAGCAGCCCCTGGACTAGCGGGGGGAAGGGGGAGCTGTTTTTT
CDR3aa: CASSPWTSGGKGELFF
v_gene: TRBV9
j_gene: TRBJ2-2
d_gene: TRBD2
abundance: .

CDR3nt: TGTGCCAGCAGCTTGTCGGCCAACAATGAGCAGTTCTTC
CDR3aa: CASSLSANNEQFF
v_gene: TRBV5-4
j_gene: TRBJ2-1
d_gene: .
abundance: many

CDR3nt: TGTGCCAGCAGCAGCCGCGGACAGGGGTTCTTTGGCTACACCTTC
CDR3aa: CASSSRGQGFFGYTF
v_gene: TRBV13
j_gene: TRBJ1-2
d_gene: TRBD1
abundance: many

CDR3nt: TGTGCCAGCAGCTTAGGCAGCCCCCAGTACTTC
CDR3aa: CASSLGSPQYF
v_gene: TRBV7-9
j_gene: TRBJ2-5
d_gene: .
abundance: few

CDR3nt: TGCAGTGCTAGAGATGTGTCTAGCGGGATTTCGTACGAGCAGTACTTC
CDR3aa: CSARDVSSGISYEQYF
v_gene: TRBV20-1
j_gene: TRBJ2-7
d_gene: TRBD2
abundance: many

CDR3nt: TGTGCCAGCAGTGAAGCAACAGGGCTCCCCTACGAGCAGTACTTC
CDR3aa: CASSEATGLPYEQYF
v_gene: TRBV2
j_gene: TRBJ2-7
d_gene: .
abundance: many

CDR3nt: TGTGCCAGCAGCTTGAGGGGGACCAGCGGGCCCAAAAACATTCAGTACTTC
CDR3aa: CASSLRGTSGPKNIQYF
v_gene: TRBV5-6
j_gene: TRBJ2-4
d_gene: .
abundance: many